Below, 18 T cell receptor beta chains from the same sample are listed, as sequenced in a study of shared clonotypes between healthy human individuals. CD8 cells classed as naive were CD45RO-negative and positively selected for CCR7, excluding terminally differentiated effector memory CD45RA+ cells. Produced via immunoSEQ multiplex PCR; TCRdb's table is partial and in-frame only. Of about 580,000 clones listed, roughly 98% are singletons. The sample comprised naive CD8+ T cells sorted from blood. These receptors were obtained from a young man in good health.

The chain uses TRBV7-2 and TRBJ2-7, with 7 bases fitting TRBD2. The V gene end was trimmed by 5 bases and the J gene end by 7 bases; junction bases not matched to a gene: 8. This CDR3 has 13 amino acids. Germline V gene lookup returns CDR1 SGHTA and CDR2 FQGNSA. The CDR3: CASSEDGRWEQYF. The CDR3 DNA reads as TGTGCCAGCAGCGAGGACGGGAGGTGGGAGCAGTACTTC.

The chain combines TRBV5-1 with TRBJ2-7, with unresolved D. Trimming took off 1 base at V and 5 bases at J, with 13 bases between the two ends. The CDR3 has 14 amino acids. Per the germline V gene, CDR1 is SGHRS and CDR2 is YFSETQ. The CDR3 protein is CASSLRFLIDEQYF. The CDR3 DNA reads as TGCGCCAGCAGCTTGCGGTTTTTAATCGACGAGCAGTACTTC. The complete variable domain, with remaining parts taken from reference TRBV5-1 and TRBJ2-7, reads KAGVTQTPRYLIKTRGQQVTLSCSPISGHRSVSWYQQTPGQGLQFLFEYFSETQRNKGNFPGRFSGRQFSNSRSEMNVSTLELGDSALYLCASSLRFLIDEQYFGPGTRLTVT.

The gene calls are TRBV7-9 and TRBJ2-7; 13 nucleotides agree with TRBD2. Germline V gene sequence: CDR1 SEHNR, CDR2 FQNEAQ (reference sequence). The J segment lost 6 bases and the V segment lost 7 bases, leaving 15 bases of the junction unmatched. CDR3 size: 17 residues. As DNA, the CDR3 is TGTGCCAGCATCCCCCTACAGGCCAGACTAGCGGGAGGCGAGCAGTACTTC. Translating gives CASIPLQARLAGGEQYF.

The chain combines TRBV11-3 with TRBJ2-3; D is unclear. V was cut by 5 bases and J by 3 bases, with 6 bases left in between. The CDR3 consists of 12 residues. In germline, CDR1 is SGHNT, CDR2 YENEEA. The CDR3: CASSHGTDTQYF. In DNA form, the CDR3 reads TGTGCCAGCAGCCACGGGACAGATACGCAGTATTTT.

This clone turned up a few times. This chain connects TRBV6-5 to TRBJ2-7, with D possibly being TRBD1 or TRBD2 (5 bases each). Germline loops: CDR1 MNHEY, CDR2 SVGAGI. Trimming removed 4 bases from V and 3 bases from J, with 16 bases in between. The CDR3 covers 15 residues. The CDR3 here is CASSSPGPGGYEQYF. The CDR3, as DNA: TGTGCCAGCAGTTCCCCGGGCCCTGGGGGCTACGAGCAGTACTTC.

This chain connects TRBV5-4 to TRBJ2-1; unclear D gene. The CDR3 is 11 residues long. The germline CDR1 and CDR2 sequences are SGHNT and YYREEE (reference sequence). V was cut by 2 bases and J by 7 bases, with 4 bases left in between. The CDR3 DNA is TGTGCCAGCAGCTTCAAAAATGAGCAGTTCTTC. This sequence encodes CASSFKNEQFF.

The V and J genes are TRBV5-4 and TRBJ1-2, with 8 bases that match TRBD1. Germline V gene data show CDR1 as SGHNT and CDR2 as YYREEE (reference sequence). The ends lost 4 bases at V and 8 bases at J; junction bases unmatched: 10. The CDR3 has 14 residues. CDR3 loop: CASSQDRASAGYTF. The CDR3, as DNA: TGTGCCAGCAGCCAGGACAGGGCCAGCGCCGGCTACACCTTC.

This chain links TRBV5-4 with TRBJ2-7; 7 nucleotides align to TRBD1. V dropped 3 bases and J dropped 0; count of bases not matched to a gene: 3. CDR1 SGHNT and CDR2 YYREEE come from the germline V gene (reference sequence). The CDR3 extends over 14 amino acids. CDR3 in amino acids: CASSSGQHSYEQYF. The CDR3 DNA reads as TGTGCCAGCAGCTCGGGACAGCACTCCTACGAGCAGTACTTC.

This clone was observed a single time. The chain carries TRBV28 and TRBJ2-7; D may be TRBD1 (5 bases). Trimming took off 3 bases at V and 0 bases at J, with 15 bases between the two ends. This CDR3 is built from 16 residues. Germline lookup yields CDR1 MDHEN and CDR2 SYDVKM. CDR3 amino acids: CASSLWQGPSSYEQYF. CDR3 nucleotides: TGTGCCAGCAGTTTGTGGCAGGGCCCCAGCTCCTACGAGCAGTACTTC.

This chain uses TRBV28 with TRBJ1-1, with D possibly TRBD1 on 5 matching bases. Trimming removed 8 bases from V and 2 bases from J, with 18 bases in between. Germline V gene data show CDR1 as MDHEN and CDR2 as SYDVKM. This CDR3 is 15 amino acids long. CDR3 protein: CASSHDGGANTEAFF. Here the CDR3 DNA reads TGTGCCAGCTCGCATGATGGGGGAGCTAACACTGAAGCTTTCTTT. The whole variable domain, remainder taken from reference TRBV28 and TRBJ1-1, is DVKVTQSSRYLVKRTGEKVFLECVQDMDHENMFWYRQDPGLGLRLIYFSYDVKMKEKGDIPEGYSVSREKKERFSLILESASTNQTSMYLCASSHDGGANTEAFFGQGTRLTVV.

This chain links TRBV7-8 with TRBJ2-3; D uncertain. V was trimmed by 2 bases and J by 0 bases, leaving 6 bases between them. Germline lookup yields CDR1 SGHVS and CDR2 FQNEAQ. This CDR3 is 14 amino acids long. The chain's CDR3 is CASSLYGSTDTQYF. For the CDR3, the DNA is TGTGCCAGCAGCTTATACGGGAGCACAGATACGCAGTATTTT.

The chain combines TRBV27 with TRBJ2-7, with 8 bases fitting TRBD1. V lost 5 bases and J lost 5; bases outside the gene matches: 8. The CDR3 consists of 14 residues. Germline CDR1 is MNHEY and CDR2 is SMNVEV (reference sequence). CDR3 DNA: TGTGCCAGCAGTCCCACGACAGGGGTCAACGAGCAGTACTTC. Its protein product is CASSPTTGVNEQYF.

The V call is TRBV18, the J call TRBJ2-7; D unclear. Trimming took off 0 bases at V and 3 bases at J, with 6 bases between the two ends. CDR1 KGHSH and CDR2 LQKENI come from the germline V gene. CDR3 size: 13 residues. For the CDR3, the DNA is TGTGCCAGCTCACCACCGTTAAGCTACGAGCAGTACTTC. Its protein is CASSPPLSYEQYF.

The chain carries TRBV5-5 and TRBJ1-4; D is undetermined. Germline V gene lookup returns CDR1 SGHKS and CDR2 YYEKEE (reference sequence). The CDR3 contains 18 residues. V lost 4 bases to trimming and J lost 8 bases, with 27 bases between them. The CDR3, as DNA: TGTGCCAGCAGCGCGAAACCGGCCCCACTTAGAAGTTCGGAAAAACTGTTTTTT. This encodes CASSAKPAPLRSSEKLFF.

J is TRBJ2-7 and V is TRBV6-6; D uncertain. The CDR3 has 12 amino acids. The germline V gene has CDR1 MNHNY and CDR2 SVGAGI (reference sequence). Trimming pared 2 bases from V and 1 base from J, leaving 3 bases between. In nucleotides, the CDR3 is TGTGCCAGCAGTTACAATTCCTACGAGCAGTACTTC. It codes for CASSYNSYEQYF.

This chain joins TRBV2 and TRBJ2-7; D remains ambiguous. The germline V gene has CDR1 SNHLY and CDR2 FYNNEI. This CDR3 contains 11 residues. V was trimmed by 7 bases and J by 2 bases, leaving 6 bases between them. CDR3 coding DNA: TGTGCCAGCATCGTCCCCTACGAGCAGTACTTC. Translated, it gives CASIVPYEQYF.

This chain connects TRBV7-3 to TRBJ2-1, with 8 positions matching TRBD2. With 5 bases clipped from V and 6 bases from J, the junction kept 9 bases outside the gene matches. The germline gives CDR1 SGHTA, CDR2 FQGTGA. The CDR3 runs 15 residues. The CDR3: CASSRPGLGINEQFF. CDR3 nucleotide sequence: TGTGCCAGCAGCAGACCGGGACTAGGTATCAATGAGCAGTTCTTC. Looking up the rest from reference TRBV7-3 and TRBJ2-1 gives the full variable domain: GAGVSQTPSNKVTEKGKYVELRCDPISGHTALYWYRQSLGQGPEFLIYFQGTGAADDSGLPNDRFFAVRPEGSVSTLKIQRTERGDSAVYLCASSRPGLGINEQFFGPGTRLTVL.

The chain combines TRBV30 with TRBJ2-1; TRBD2 agrees at 7 bases. V dropped 5 bases and J dropped 5; count of bases not matched to a gene: 12. Germline lookup yields CDR1 GTSNPN and CDR2 SVGIG (reference sequence). This CDR3 spans 15 amino acids. The CDR3 protein is CAWAETSLSDNEQFF. In DNA, the CDR3 is TGTGCCTGGGCTGAGACTAGCCTTTCTGACAATGAGCAGTTCTTC.